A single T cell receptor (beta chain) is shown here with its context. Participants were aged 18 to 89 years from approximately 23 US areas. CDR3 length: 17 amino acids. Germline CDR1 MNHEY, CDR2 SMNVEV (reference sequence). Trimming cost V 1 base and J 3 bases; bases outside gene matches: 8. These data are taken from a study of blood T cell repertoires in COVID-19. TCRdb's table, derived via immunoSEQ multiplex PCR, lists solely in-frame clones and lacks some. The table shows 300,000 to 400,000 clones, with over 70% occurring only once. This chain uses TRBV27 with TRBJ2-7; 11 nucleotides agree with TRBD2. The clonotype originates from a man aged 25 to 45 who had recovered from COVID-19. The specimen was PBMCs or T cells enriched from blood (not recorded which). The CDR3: CASSLYQTSGRNYEQYF. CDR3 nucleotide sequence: TGTGCCAGCAGTTTATATCAAACTAGCGGGAGAAACTACGAGCAGTACTTC.